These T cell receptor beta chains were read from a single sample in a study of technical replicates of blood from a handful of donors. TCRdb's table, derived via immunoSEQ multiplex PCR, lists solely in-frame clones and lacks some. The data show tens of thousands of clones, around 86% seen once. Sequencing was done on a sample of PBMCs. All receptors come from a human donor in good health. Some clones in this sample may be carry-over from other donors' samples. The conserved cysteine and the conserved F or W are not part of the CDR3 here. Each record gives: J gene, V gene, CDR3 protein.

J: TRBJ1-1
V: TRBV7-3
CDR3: ASSLMGQNTEAF

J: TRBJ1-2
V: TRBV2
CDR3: ASSLPPGVRSIGYT

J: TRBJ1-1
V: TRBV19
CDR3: ASSIEPVGVRTEAF

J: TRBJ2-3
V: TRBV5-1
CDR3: ASSSGQFPDTQY

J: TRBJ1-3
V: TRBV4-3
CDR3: ASSRGTGASGNTIY

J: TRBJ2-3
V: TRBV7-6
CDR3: ASSLYTDTQY

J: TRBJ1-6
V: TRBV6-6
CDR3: ASSPGTGNINSPLH

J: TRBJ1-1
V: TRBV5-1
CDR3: ASSLAADTENTEAF

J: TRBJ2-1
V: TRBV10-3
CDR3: AISADRASEQF

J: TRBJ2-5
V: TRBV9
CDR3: ASSVLTTSGSTGQETQY

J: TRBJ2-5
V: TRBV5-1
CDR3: ASSSGLGSVQETQY

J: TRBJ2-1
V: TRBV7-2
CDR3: ASSLDGIEQF

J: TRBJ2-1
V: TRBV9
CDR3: ASSVRQRNEQF

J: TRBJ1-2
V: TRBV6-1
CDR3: ASSTGPNYGYT

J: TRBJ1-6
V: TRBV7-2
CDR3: ASNRDGSPLH

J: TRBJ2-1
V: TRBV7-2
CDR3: ASSLGRGDEQF

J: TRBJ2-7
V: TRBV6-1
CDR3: ASSQTSSEQY

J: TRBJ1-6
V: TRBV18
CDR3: ASSRTQDNNSPLH

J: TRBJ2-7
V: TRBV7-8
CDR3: ASSQDSPPGQQY

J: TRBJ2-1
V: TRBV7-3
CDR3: ASSLMGQGIYEQF

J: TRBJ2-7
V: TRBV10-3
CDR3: AIKSQREGSEQY

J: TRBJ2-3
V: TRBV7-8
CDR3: ASSLFATAPDTQY

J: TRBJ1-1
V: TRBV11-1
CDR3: ASSLARGAWADAF

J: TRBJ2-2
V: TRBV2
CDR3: ASSVQGNTGELF

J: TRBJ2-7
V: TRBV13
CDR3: ASSSSTSGGPHEQY

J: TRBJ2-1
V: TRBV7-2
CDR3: ASSPWAELFNEQF

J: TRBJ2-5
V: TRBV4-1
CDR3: ASSQDRIGTRKETQY